This paragraph covers one TCR beta chain sequence. Its antigen is not identified. This record belongs to a study of shared clonotypes between healthy human individuals. Regarding the study as a whole: Sharing across four donors was seen in around 5.1% of naive CD4 clonotypes.

Donors included only healthy HIV-negative adults lacking recent acute infections or vaccinations. Adult Caucasians living in Nashville, Tennessee made up all of the donors. Method: immunoSEQ multiplex PCR; TCRdb's copy keeps in-frame clones and lacks some. The data contain roughly 700,000 clones, approximately 79% of them singletons. Trimming stripped 4 bases from V and 3 bases from J, with 19 bases between. The CDR3 consists of 17 residues. Germline V CDR1 and CDR2: SEHNR, FQNEAQ (reference sequence). The sequence was collected from a woman between 25 and 40 years old in good health. Sample: memory CD4+ T cells sorted from blood. Subset noted: CD45RA-negative fraction. The gene calls are TRBV7-9 and TRBJ2-1; D is unclear. The CDR3 sequence: CASSSTRAPDIYNEQFF. CDR3 bases: TGTGCCAGCAGCTCCACCCGGGCGCCTGATATCTACAATGAGCAGTTCTTC.